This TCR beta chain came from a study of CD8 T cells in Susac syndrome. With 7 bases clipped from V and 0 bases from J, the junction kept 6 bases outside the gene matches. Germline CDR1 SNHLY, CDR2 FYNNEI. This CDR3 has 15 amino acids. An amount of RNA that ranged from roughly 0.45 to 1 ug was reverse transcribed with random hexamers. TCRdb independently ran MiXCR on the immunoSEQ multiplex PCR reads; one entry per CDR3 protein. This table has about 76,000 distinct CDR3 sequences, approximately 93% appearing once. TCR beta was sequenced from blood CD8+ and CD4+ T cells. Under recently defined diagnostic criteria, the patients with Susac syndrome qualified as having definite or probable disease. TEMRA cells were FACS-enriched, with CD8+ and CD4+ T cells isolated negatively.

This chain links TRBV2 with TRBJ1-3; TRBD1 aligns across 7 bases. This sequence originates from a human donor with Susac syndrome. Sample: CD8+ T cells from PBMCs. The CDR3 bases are TGTGCCAGCAAGAGCAGGGGGAGCTCTGGAAACACCATATATTTT. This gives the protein CASKSRGSSGNTIYF.